This T cell receptor (beta chain) was captured in a study of control samples from healthy donors and cancer patients. This CDR3 region has 14 residues. The J segment lost 8 bases and the V segment lost 3 bases, leaving 4 bases of the junction unmatched. Germline CDR1 LNHNV, CDR2 YYDKDF (reference sequence). Measured with immunoSEQ multiplex PCR; TCRdb has only the in-frame clones, and not every one. The sample holds 200,000 to 250,000 clones, around 94% seen once. The rearrangement uses TRBV15 and TRBJ1-4; 9 bases align to TRBD1. The sequenced sample consisted of blood. The receptor's source is a man between 50 and 59 years old in good health. Here the CDR3 reads CATSRDRGGEKLFF. The DNA for the CDR3 is TGTGCCACCAGCAGGGACAGGGGCGGCGAAAAACTGTTTTTT.